The T cell receptor (beta chain) described here comes from a study of shared clonotypes between healthy human individuals. The CDR3 spans 13 residues. Looked up from germline, CDR1 is ENHRY and CDR2 is SYGVKD. Germline trimming cut 3 bases from V and 6 bases from J; bases unmatched to any gene: 3. The method was immunoSEQ multiplex PCR; TCRdb's version includes in-frame clones alone and lacks a portion of them. This table holds some 100,000 clones, around 65% found once. The sample taken for sequencing was memory CD8+ T cells sorted from blood. The subset was: CD45RO+ cells pooled with CCR7-negative TemRA cells. The receptor was derived from a woman under 40 in good health. The rearrangement links TRBV10-3 to TRBJ2-3; 7 nucleotides agree with TRBD2. CDR3 in DNA: TGTGCCATCAGTGACGGGGGAGGGGATACGCAGTATTTT. As protein: CAISDGGGDTQYF.